Following are 6 T cell receptor beta chains from one sample sequenced in a study of patients and donors after allogeneic stem cell transplantation. TCRdb re-called the RT-PCR reads through MiXCR, storing one row per CDR3 protein. There are about 210,000 distinct CDR3 sequences in the sample; about 37% occur only once, and around 10% lies in the top ten. The sample taken for sequencing was blood, either unsorted or a sorted T cell fraction (not recorded which). These receptors all stem from a human donor who was either an allogeneic HSCT recipient or a stem cell or donor lymphocyte infusion donor (not recorded which). It is not recorded whose cells these are; they may come from a transplant donor.

The chain couples TRBV5-1 to TRBJ1-2; no definite D call. The ends were cut back, 4 bases at V and 2 bases at J, with 12 bases in the middle. This CDR3 comprises 14 residues. Germline V lookup: CDR1 SGHRS, CDR2 YFSETQ. This chain's CDR3 is CASSALDGNYGYTF. The CDR3 DNA follows: TGCGCCAGCAGCGCACTGGACGGCAACTATGGCTACACCTTC.

The J gene is TRBJ2-1, the V gene TRBV29-1; 11 nucleotides match TRBD2. V lost 2 bases, J lost 9 bases, and 9 bases stayed unmatched. The CDR3 extends over 15 amino acids. Germline loops: CDR1 SQVTM, CDR2 ANQGSEA. CDR3 protein: CSVERPSGGLGEQFF. The DNA of the CDR3 is TGCAGCGTTGAAAGGCCTAGCGGGGGGTTAGGTGAGCAGTTCTTC.

This clonotype was observed at least ten times. The chain uses TRBV6-6 and TRBJ2-7, with TRBD1 identical over 7 bases. The germline CDR1 and CDR2 sequences are MNHNY and SVGAGI (reference sequence). Unmatched junction bases numbered 11, after V lost 0 bases and J lost 6 bases. This CDR3 contains 16 residues. Here the CDR3 reads CASSYSIGGNRREQYF. DNA of the CDR3: TGTGCCAGCAGTTACTCGATAGGGGGCAATCGGCGCGAGCAGTACTTC.

This clonotype was counted between two and nine times. The rearrangement links TRBV12-3 or TRBV12-4 to TRBJ2-1; D not certain. Trimming shortened V by 3 bases and J by 2 bases, and 8 bases separated the two germline ends. The CDR3 totals 14 residues. The CDR3 loop is CASSLRPAYNEQFF. The CDR3 region has the DNA TGTGCCAGCAGTTTGCGTCCTGCCTACAATGAGCAGTTCTTC.

This clonotype showed up just a few times. This chain joins TRBV7-9 and TRBJ1-1; D is ambiguous. Germline V lookup: CDR1 SEHNR, CDR2 FQNEAQ (reference sequence). V lost 5 bases and J lost 0, with 25 bases in between. The CDR3 loop spans 19 amino acids. CDR3 in DNA: TGTGCCAGCAGCGGGCGTCTCTCATTCGGGGTTCGGATGAACACTGAAGCTTTCTTT. The encoded protein is CASSGRLSFGVRMNTEAFF.

This clonotype was found a few times. The chain couples TRBV5-1 to TRBJ2-3, with D hard to call. This CDR3 is 14 amino acids long. Germline assignment: CDR1 SGHRS and CDR2 YFSETQ. The V gene lost 4 bases and the J gene lost 0 bases, with 9 bases spanning the gap. The DNA of the CDR3 is TGCGCCAGCAGCAGAGAGTACAGCACAGATACGCAGTATTTT. Protein product: CASSREYSTDTQYF.